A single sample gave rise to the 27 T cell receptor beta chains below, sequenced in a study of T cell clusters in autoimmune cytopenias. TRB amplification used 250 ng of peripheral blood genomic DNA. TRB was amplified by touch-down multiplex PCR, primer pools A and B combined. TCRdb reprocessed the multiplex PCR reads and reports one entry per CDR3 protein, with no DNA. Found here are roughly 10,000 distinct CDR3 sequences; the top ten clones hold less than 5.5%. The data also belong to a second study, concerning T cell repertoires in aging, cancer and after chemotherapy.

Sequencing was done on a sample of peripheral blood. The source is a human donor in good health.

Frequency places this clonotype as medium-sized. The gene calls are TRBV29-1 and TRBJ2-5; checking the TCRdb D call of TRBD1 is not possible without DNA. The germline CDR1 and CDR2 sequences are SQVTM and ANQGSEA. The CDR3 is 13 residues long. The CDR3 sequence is CSVGSRGAETQYF.

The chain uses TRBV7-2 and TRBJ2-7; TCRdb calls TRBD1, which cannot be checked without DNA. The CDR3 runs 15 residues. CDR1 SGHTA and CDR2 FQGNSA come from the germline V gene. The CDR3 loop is CASSHTGQGTYEQYF.

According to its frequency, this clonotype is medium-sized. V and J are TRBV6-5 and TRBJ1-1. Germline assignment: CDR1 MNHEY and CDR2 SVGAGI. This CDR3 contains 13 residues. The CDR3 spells CASSQSRVTEAFF.

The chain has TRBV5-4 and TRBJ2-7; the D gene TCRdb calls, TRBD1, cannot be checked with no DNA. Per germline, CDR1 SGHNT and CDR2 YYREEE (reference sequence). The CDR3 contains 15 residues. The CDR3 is CASSWGPVSLYEQYF.

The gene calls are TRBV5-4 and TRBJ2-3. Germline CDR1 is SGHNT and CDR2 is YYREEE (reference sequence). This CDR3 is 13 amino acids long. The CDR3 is CASSFISTDTQYF.

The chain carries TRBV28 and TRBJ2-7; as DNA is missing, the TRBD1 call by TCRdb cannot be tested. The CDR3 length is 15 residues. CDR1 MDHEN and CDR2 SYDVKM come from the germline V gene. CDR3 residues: CASTSPGQAPYEQYF.

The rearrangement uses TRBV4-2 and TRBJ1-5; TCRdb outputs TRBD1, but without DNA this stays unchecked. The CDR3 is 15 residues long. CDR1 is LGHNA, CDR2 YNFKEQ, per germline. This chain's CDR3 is CASSQDAGGGQPQHF.

The CDR3 sequence: CASSRFLGTEPVRGNTIYF. The J gene is TRBJ1-3, the V gene TRBV18; the D gene TCRdb calls, TRBD1, cannot be checked with no DNA. In germline, CDR1 is KGHSH, CDR2 LQKENI. The CDR3 is made up of 19 amino acids. Based on the CDR3 plus reference TRBV18 and TRBJ1-3, the full variable domain is NAGVMQNPRHLVRRRGQEARLRCSPMKGHSHVYWYRQLPEEGLKFMVYLQKENIIDESGMPKERFSAEFPKEGPSILRIQQVVRGDSAAYFCASSRFLGTEPVRGNTIYFGEGSWLTVV.

CDR3 amino acids: CASSLTHYEQYF. V is TRBV12-3 or TRBV12-4 and J is TRBJ2-7. The CDR3 runs 12 residues.

The chain's CDR3 is CASSPPKAWNEQFF. The chain joins TRBV2 to TRBJ2-1; absent DNA, TCRdb's TRBD1 call cannot be checked. CDR1 is SNHLY, CDR2 FYNNEI, per germline. The CDR3 spans 14 residues.

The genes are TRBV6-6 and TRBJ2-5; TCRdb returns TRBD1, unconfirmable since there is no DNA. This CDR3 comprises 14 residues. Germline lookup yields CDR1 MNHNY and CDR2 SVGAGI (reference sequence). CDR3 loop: CASRPGQNQETQYF.

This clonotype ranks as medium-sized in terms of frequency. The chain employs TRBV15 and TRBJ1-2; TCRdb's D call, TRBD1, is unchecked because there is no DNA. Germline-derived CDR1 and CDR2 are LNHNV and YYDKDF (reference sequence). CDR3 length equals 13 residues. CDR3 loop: CATSPRANYGYTF.

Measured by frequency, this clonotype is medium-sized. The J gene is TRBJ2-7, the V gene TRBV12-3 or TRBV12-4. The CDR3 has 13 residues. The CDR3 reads CASSAGGPYEQYF.

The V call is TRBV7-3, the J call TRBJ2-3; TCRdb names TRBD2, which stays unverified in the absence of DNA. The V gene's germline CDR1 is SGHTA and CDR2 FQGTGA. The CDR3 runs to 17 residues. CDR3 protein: CASSVHPGLAGADTQYF.

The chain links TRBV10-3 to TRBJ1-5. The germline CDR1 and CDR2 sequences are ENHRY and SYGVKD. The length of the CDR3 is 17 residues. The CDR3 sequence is CAISERPKLYSNQPQHF.

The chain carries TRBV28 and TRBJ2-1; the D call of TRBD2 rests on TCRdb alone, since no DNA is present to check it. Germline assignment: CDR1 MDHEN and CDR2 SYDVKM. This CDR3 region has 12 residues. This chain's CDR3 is CASHRRVDEQFF.

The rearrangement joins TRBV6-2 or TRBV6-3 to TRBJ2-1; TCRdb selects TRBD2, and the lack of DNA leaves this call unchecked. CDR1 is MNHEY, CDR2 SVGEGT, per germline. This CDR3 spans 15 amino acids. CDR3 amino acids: CASSKTSGGGNEQFF.

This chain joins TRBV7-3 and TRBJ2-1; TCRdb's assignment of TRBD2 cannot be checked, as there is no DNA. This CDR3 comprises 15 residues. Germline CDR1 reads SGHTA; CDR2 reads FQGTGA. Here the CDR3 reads CASSLRLAVYNEQFF. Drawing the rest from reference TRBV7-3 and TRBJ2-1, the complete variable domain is GAGVSQTPSNKVTEKGKYVELRCDPISGHTALYWYRQSLGQGPEFLIYFQGTGAADDSGLPNDRFFAVRPEGSVSTLKIQRTERGDSAVYLCASSLRLAVYNEQFFGPGTRLTVL.

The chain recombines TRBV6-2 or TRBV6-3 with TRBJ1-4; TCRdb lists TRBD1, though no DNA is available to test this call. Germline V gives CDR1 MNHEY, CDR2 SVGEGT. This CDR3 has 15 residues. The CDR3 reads CASNLGGQANEKLFF.

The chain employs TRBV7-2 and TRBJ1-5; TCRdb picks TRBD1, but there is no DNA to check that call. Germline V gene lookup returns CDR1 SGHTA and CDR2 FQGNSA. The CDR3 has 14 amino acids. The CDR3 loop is CASTPVGSNQPQHF.

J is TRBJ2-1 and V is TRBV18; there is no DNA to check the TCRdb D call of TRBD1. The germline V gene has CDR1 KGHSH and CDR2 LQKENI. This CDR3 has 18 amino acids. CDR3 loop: CASSPRDRGGLSYNEQFF.

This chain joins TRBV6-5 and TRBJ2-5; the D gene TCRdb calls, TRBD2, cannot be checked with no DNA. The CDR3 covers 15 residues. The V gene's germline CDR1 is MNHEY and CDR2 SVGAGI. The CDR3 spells CATISGGGSQETPYF.

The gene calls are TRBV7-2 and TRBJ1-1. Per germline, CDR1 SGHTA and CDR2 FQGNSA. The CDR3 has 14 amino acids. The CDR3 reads CASSLRTESTEAFF.

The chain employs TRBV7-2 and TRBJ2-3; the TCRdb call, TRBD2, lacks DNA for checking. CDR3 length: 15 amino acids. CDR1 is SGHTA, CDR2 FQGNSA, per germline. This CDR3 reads CASSLGVAGGNTQYF.

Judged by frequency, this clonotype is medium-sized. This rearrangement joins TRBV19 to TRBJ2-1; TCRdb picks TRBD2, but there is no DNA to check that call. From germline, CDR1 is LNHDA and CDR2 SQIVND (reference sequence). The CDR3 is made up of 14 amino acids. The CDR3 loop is CASKLVSGTNEQFF.

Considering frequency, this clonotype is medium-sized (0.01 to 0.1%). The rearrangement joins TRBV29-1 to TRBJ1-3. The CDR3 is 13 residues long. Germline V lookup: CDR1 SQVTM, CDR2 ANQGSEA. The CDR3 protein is CSAETGSGNTIYF.

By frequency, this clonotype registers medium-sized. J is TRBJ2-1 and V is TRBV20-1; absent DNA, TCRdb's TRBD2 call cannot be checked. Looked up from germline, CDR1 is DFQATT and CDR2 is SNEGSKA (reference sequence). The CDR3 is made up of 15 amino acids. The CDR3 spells CSAPPGGSGYNEQFF.